This TCR beta chain was obtained from a study of cytomegalovirus exposure and HLA in healthy donors. In the PCR, 60 Vbeta and 13 Jbeta primers were used. Produced via immunoSEQ multiplex PCR; TCRdb's table is partial and in-frame only. The sample shows tens of thousands of clones, roughly 80% of them seen only once. This CDR3 region has 14 residues. Germline V CDR1 and CDR2: SGHKS, YYEKEE (reference sequence). With V trimmed by 3 bases and J by 5 bases, 6 bases remained unmatched. This receptor was taken from a male donor in good health and CMV-seropositive. The rearrangement links TRBV5-5 to TRBJ2-7, with 9 bases matching TRBD1. The sequenced sample was PBMCs. DNA for the CDR3: TGTGCCAGCAGCTGGGACAGGGTGCGAGACGAGCAGTACTTC. Translated: CASSWDRVRDEQYF.